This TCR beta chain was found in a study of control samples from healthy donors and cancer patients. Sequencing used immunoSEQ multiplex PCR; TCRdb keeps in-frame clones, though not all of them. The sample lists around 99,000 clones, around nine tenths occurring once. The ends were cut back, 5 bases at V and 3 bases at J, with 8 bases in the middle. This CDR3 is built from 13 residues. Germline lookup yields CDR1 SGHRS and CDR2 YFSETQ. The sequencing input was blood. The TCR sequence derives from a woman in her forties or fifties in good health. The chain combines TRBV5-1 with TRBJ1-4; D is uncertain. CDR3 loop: CASSRDSNEKLFF. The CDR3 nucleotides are TGCGCCAGCAGTCGGGATTCTAATGAAAAACTGTTTTTT.